Each of the 10 T cell receptor beta chains below was sequenced from the same sample in a study of T-cell reconstitution after alpha-beta-depleted transplantation in children. This sample's TCRbeta library carried unique molecular identifier barcodes. TCRdb itself ran the PCR reads through MiXCR, one entry per CDR3 protein. This sample has about 640,000 distinct CDR3 sequences, with roughly 17% found just once. The sequences come from PBMCs from the stem cell graft donor, collected from the stem cell graft. These receptors were taken from a human donor who donated a stem cell graft to a child with acute myeloid leukemia.

This clonotype was observed many times. The gene calls are TRBV20-1 and TRBJ2-1; 11 nucleotides line up with TRBD2. The J segment lost 7 bases and the V segment lost 3 bases, leaving 8 bases of the junction unmatched. CDR1 and CDR2 from the germline V gene are DFQATT and SNEGSKA (reference sequence). The CDR3 has 15 residues. CDR3 in amino acids: CSASSLAGGLNEQFF. CDR3 nucleotides: TGCAGTGCTAGTTCCCTAGCGGGGGGTTTGAATGAGCAGTTCTTC.

This clonotype was detected many times. The V call is TRBV20-1, the J call TRBJ2-1; TRBD2 is a possible D gene (6 bases). V was pared by 3 bases and J by 3 bases, with 12 bases between. Germline V gene lookup returns CDR1 DFQATT and CDR2 SNEGSKA (reference sequence). The CDR3 consists of 14 residues. The CDR3 spells CSASAGRDYNEQFF. The CDR3 coding sequence is TGCAGTGCTAGCGCGGGACGGGACTACAATGAGCAGTTCTTC.

The chain carries TRBV12-3 or TRBV12-4 and TRBJ2-2; either TRBD1 or TRBD2 may fit D (6 bases each). The CDR3 covers 15 residues. Trimming removed 6 bases at V and 2 bases at J, with 13 bases between. This CDR3 is CASRGGPVNTGELFF. The CDR3 nucleotides are TGTGCCAGCAGGGGGGGCCCAGTCAACACCGGGGAGCTGTTTTTT.

A note on this clonotype: It may be a read error: a sequence one base away is much more abundant. The rearrangement joins TRBV6-2 or TRBV6-3 to TRBJ2-7; D is perhaps TRBD1 (5 bases). V lost 6 bases and J lost 1, with 13 bases in between. CDR1 MNHEY and CDR2 SVGEGT come from the germline V gene. The CDR3 totals 14 residues. The CDR3 loop is CASRGRAISYEQYV. In DNA form, the CDR3 reads TGTGCCAGCAGGGGGCGCGCCATTTCCTACGAGCAGTACGTC.

This clonotype was picked up many times. The gene calls are TRBV20-1 and TRBJ2-3; the D gene is possibly TRBD2 (5 bases). Germline CDR1 DFQATT, CDR2 SNEGSKA (reference sequence). The CDR3 has 14 amino acids. V lost 7 bases, J lost 2 bases, and 16 bases lay in between. This CDR3 reads CSGGHTSYTDTQYF. CDR3 nucleotides: TGCAGTGGCGGGCACACAAGTTACACAGATACGCAGTATTTT.

This clonotype was counted ten times or more. The chain carries TRBV12-3 or TRBV12-4 and TRBJ1-3; perhaps TRBD1 as D (5 bases). The germline V and J ends were trimmed by 6 bases and 2 bases, with 17 bases remaining between them. The CDR3 totals 16 residues. CDR3 sequence: CASSLYSGSPGNTIYF. CDR3 bases: TGTGCCAGCAGCTTATATTCAGGGTCCCCTGGAAACACCATATATTTT.

This clonotype has ten or more counts. J is TRBJ2-7 and V is TRBV12-3 or TRBV12-4, with 11 bases aligning to TRBD1. The CDR3 runs 13 residues. Germline trimming cut 6 bases from V and 3 bases from J; bases unmatched to any gene: 1. CDR3 bases: TGTGCCAGCAGGGGGACAGGGGGCTACGAGCAGTACTTC. Its protein product is CASRGTGGYEQYF.

This clonotype was counted ten times or more. CDR3 sequence: CSATSGTNEKLFF. The DNA of the CDR3 is TGCAGTGCTACCTCTGGGACTAATGAAAAACTGTTTTTT. The chain links TRBV20-1 to TRBJ1-4; D uncertain. CDR1 and CDR2 from the germline V gene are DFQATT and SNEGSKA (reference sequence). V gave up 4 bases and J gave up 2 bases, with 8 bases separating them. The CDR3 spans 13 residues.

The chain combines TRBV4-3 with TRBJ2-7, with D possibly TRBD2 on 5 matching bases. This CDR3 region has 14 residues. V gave up 4 bases and J gave up 2 bases, with 12 bases separating them. CDR1 is LGHNA, CDR2 YSLEER, per germline. Written as DNA, the CDR3 is TGCGCCAGCAGCCCCGGGCCGAGGGCCTACGAGCAGTACTTC. Amino acid sequence: CASSPGPRAYEQYF.

V usage is TRBV6-1 and J usage is TRBJ2-1; 10 bases map to TRBD2. With 6 bases clipped from V and 6 bases from J, the junction kept 5 bases outside the gene matches. The V gene's germline CDR1 is MNHNS and CDR2 SASEGT. The CDR3 is made up of 14 amino acids. CDR3 loop: CASRKRGGSNEQFF. The CDR3 DNA reads as TGTGCCAGCAGAAAGCGGGGGGGGAGCAATGAGCAGTTCTTC.